This T cell receptor (beta chain) comes out of a study of shared clonotypes between healthy human individuals (dated by TCRdb to 2020 to 2021). Broadly, across the study: A few men and two women, aged 18 to 49 years, made up the cohort. For each donor, CD4 naive and CD4 memory were each given three plates, CD8 naive was given two plates, and CD8 memory was given one plate. Different laboratories and diverse techniques were used to prepare libraries and sequence TCR repertoires, to increase sequencing depth and limit assay-specific biases. Leukapheresis yielded between about 0.9 and 10 billion PBMCs per donor. Blood TCR repertoires of a handful of healthy adults were deeply sequenced to estimate repertoire size and the extent of clonotype sharing between individuals. General conclusions and limits of the study: Naive subsets generally had larger estimated clonotype richness than memory subsets did. Pairwise subsampling led to the expectation that sequencing depth would affect the degree of clonotype sharing among donors. Higher generation probabilities were observed for clonotypes shared by all four sorted-subset donors than for non-shared clonotypes. Rarefaction of sorted-subset datasets indicated incomplete sequencing despite the large sequencing depth. When several donors were compared, the shared fraction of clonotypes was roughly 5% for naive CD4, 3% to 4% for naive CD8, 2.3% for memory CD4, and 0.4% for memory CD8. Because the study included a small number of donors, the genetic and exposure-history diversity represented was limited. Only blood was sampled, and tissue TCR repertoires likely differ from those in blood.

According to the germline V gene, CDR1 reads SGHRS and CDR2 reads YFSETQ. V is shortened by 1 base, J by 6 bases, and the region joining them spans 2 bases. From its cysteine to its phenylalanine, the CDR3 spans 11 amino acids. CDR3 DNA only is kept here, 33 bases in frame from base 1. Using the deep immunoSEQ assay, TCR CDR3 regions were amplified from genomic DNA by multiplex PCR. For each cell subset, the extracted genomic DNA was distributed evenly across all wells of several immunoSEQ 96-well plates, and each plate served as one replicate. For sorted subsets, 150 to 250 ng genomic DNA, equal to 30,000 or so T cell genomes, was loaded into each replicate PCR. The purified libraries were quantified using a Qubit 3.0 fluorometer, sized with a Bioanalyzer 2100, and then quantified again using the KAPA Library Quantification kit. Every immunoSEQ 96-well plate was sequenced on a dedicated single-read 150-cycle Illumina NextSeq 550 flow cell. Processing in the source paper ran as follows. Because the immunoSEQ output held only junctional sequences and lacked quality scores, the filtering could not match the filtering applied to full-length reads. To assign V/J genes and CDR3, sequences were annotated using PyIR, a Python wrapper for IgBLAST v1.9, with IMGT germline references. Any read was removed if the V/J assignment was weak (E-value above 1e-6), the CDR3 was missing, or the read contained stop codons, out-of-frame junctions, or ambiguous translated residues. V3J clonotypes were defined as sequences sharing the same inferred V gene, J gene, and CDR3 amino acid sequence. The percentage overlap between two repertoires was calculated by dividing the number of shared unique clonotypes by the size of the smaller repertoire. Three approaches were used to assess repertoire richness: RTK rarefaction, the Chao1 estimator, and Recon v2.1 estimates of unobserved clonotypes. Generation probabilities were computed with OLGA for all TCRbeta clonotypes obtained by the gDNA method from a handful of donors. What TCRdb holds here is the immuneACCESS table cut down to in-frame rearrangements. Part of the clones is not present; checked against another copy, under half of the missing clones reflect an unresolved V gene, and the others are unexplained. D and trimming were read from the DNA, whereas the V and J calls and clone size are those reported in that table. Recorded for this sample are almost 700,000 clones; under 95% of them occurred a single time. 24% of the sample is in the top ten clones.

CD8 naive samples were obtained by positive selection for CCR7 among CD45RO-negative cells, yielding a CD45RA+CCR7+ population from which TemRA cells were excluded. The donors were healthy, HIV-negative adults who had no recently reported acute infections or vaccinations. Only Caucasian adults living in Nashville, Tennessee, USA were represented among the donors. Blood was collected by leukapheresis, and PBMCs were isolated by Ficoll-Histopaque density gradient centrifugation and then cryopreserved in liquid nitrogen vapor phase. Analytical flow cytometry was used to check the purity and quantity of every magnetically sorted T cell population. From each sorted fraction, genomic DNA was isolated and quantified by UV absorbance on a Nanodrop 2000c. On this clone: Its cognate antigen has yet to be identified. No much larger clone is present one base from it, and per-base qualities are unavailable. The same CDR3 is also encoded by other DNA sequences in this sample.

Sequencing used naive CD8+ T cells sorted from blood. The sample's cell subset or site label is to be understood as: CD45RA+CCR7+. The chain employs TRBV5-1 and TRBJ2-1; a confident D gene designation cannot be given. The receptor comes from a man aged 25 to 45 in good health. The CDR3 protein is CASSLSNEQFF. The nucleotide sequence reads as follows: TGCGCCAGCAGCTTGAGCAATGAGCAGTTCTTC.